A selection of T cell receptor beta chains follows, all from one sample in a study of OX40 agonist ivuxolimab in advanced cancers. Using immunoSEQ multiplex PCR, the repertoire was profiled, and TCRdb retains in-frame clones only, with some absent. The table has more than 85,000 clones, about 91% seen once. Sequenced material: CD4+ or CD8+ T cells sorted from blood, taken in a trial of the OX40 agonist ivuxolimab. The receptors were sampled from an adult with an advanced solid tumor such as melanoma, head and neck, liver or kidney cancer. The CDR3 runs from the conserved cysteine through the conserved F or W. A D gene is named only where the DNA matches it firmly. Clone size is given for some rows only: seen once, a few or many times, or a class if the clone is expanded.

v_call	d_call	clone_size	j_call	cdr3_aa	cdr3_nt
TRBV7-9	.	.	TRBJ2-5	CASSPGTDQETQYF	TGTGCCAGCAGCCCAGGGACGGATCAAGAGACCCAGTACTTC
TRBV18	TRBD2	once	TRBJ2-2	CASSPGLAGVGELFF	TGTGCCAGCTCACCGGGACTAGCGGGAGTCGGGGAGCTGTTTTTT
TRBV25-1	.	.	TRBJ2-3	CASSGPRSGPVDTQYF	TGTGCCAGCAGTGGTCCTCGGTCCGGCCCCGTGGATACGCAGTATTTT
TRBV18	TRBD1	.	TRBJ2-2	CASSPRAGGTGELFF	TGTGCCAGCTCACCTCGGGCAGGGGGCACCGGGGAGCTGTTTTTT
TRBV2	.	.	TRBJ1-4	CASSFDGGGEKLFF	TGTGCCAGCAGTTTCGACGGCGGTGGGGAAAAACTGTTTTTT
TRBV11-3	TRBD2	.	TRBJ2-1	CASSLVGTSGSGEQFF	TGTGCCAGCAGCTTAGTTGGGACTAGCGGGAGCGGTGAGCAGTTCTTC
TRBV6-1	.	.	TRBJ2-3	CASSENKAMSTDTQYF	TGTGCCAGCAGTGAAAATAAGGCGATGAGCACAGATACGCAGTATTTT
TRBV25-1	.	.	TRBJ1-2	CASRTGGSGYTF	TGTGCCAGCAGGACCGGGGGAAGTGGCTACACCTTC
TRBV30	.	.	TRBJ1-3	CAWSVTAIKGTGNTIYF	TGTGCCTGGAGTGTTACCGCTATTAAGGGGACTGGAAACACCATATATTTT
TRBV28	.	.	TRBJ2-5	CASSFPPQETQYF	TGTGCCAGCAGTTTTCCACCCCAAGAGACCCAGTACTTC
TRBV4-3	TRBD1	.	TRBJ1-6	CASSQDPTTGTNSPLHF	TGCGCCAGCAGCCAAGACCCCACGACAGGGACTAATTCACCCCTCCACTTT
TRBV11-2	TRBD2	once	TRBJ2-2	CASLRLAGGSNTGELFF	TGTGCCAGCCTTCGACTAGCGGGAGGTTCGAACACCGGGGAGCTGTTTTTT
TRBV5-1	.	.	TRBJ2-7	CASSLRAGTEQYF	TGCGCCAGCAGCTTAAGGGCAGGTACCGAGCAGTACTTC
TRBV7-8	.	once	TRBJ1-1	CASSLVGNTEAFF	TGTGCCAGCAGCTTAGTCGGGAACACTGAAGCTTTCTTT
TRBV7-2	.	.	TRBJ2-5	CASSYRRQANTRLKETQYF	TGTGCCAGCAGCTATCGACGACAGGCGAACACGCGGCTAAAAGAGACCCAGTACTTC
TRBV7-2	.	.	TRBJ2-1	CASSFRNRALAYNEQFF	TGTGCCAGCAGCTTCCGTAACAGGGCCCTCGCCTACAATGAGCAGTTCTTC
TRBV7-2	.	.	TRBJ2-7	CASSRLGYEQYF	TGTGCCAGCAGCCGCTTGGGCTACGAGCAGTACTTC
TRBV11-1	.	.	TRBJ2-7	CASSLEVVSAYEQYF	TGTGCCAGCAGCTTAGAGGTCGTATCCGCCTACGAGCAGTACTTC
TRBV2	.	.	TRBJ1-5	CASSIQENQPQHF	TGTGCCAGCAGTATTCAGGAAAATCAGCCCCAGCATTTT
TRBV5-4	.	.	TRBJ2-7	CASSLFGTGSYEQYF	TGTGCCAGCAGCTTATTTGGGACTGGCTCCTACGAGCAGTACTTC
TRBV27	.	.	TRBJ2-3	CASSSASPGRDTQYF	TGTGCCAGCAGTTCAGCCTCCCCAGGAAGGGATACGCAGTATTTT
TRBV11-2	.	.	TRBJ2-2	CASSLASAVPGELFF	TGTGCCAGCAGCTTAGCTAGCGCAGTTCCCGGGGAGCTGTTTTTT
TRBV6-1	.	.	TRBJ2-5	CASSEKGGRETQYF	TGTGCCAGCAGTGAGAAGGGGGGGCGAGAGACCCAGTACTTC
TRBV28	.	.	TRBJ1-4	CASSSGPTNEKLFF	TGTGCCAGCAGTTCGGGACCAACTAATGAAAAACTGTTTTTT
TRBV19	TRBD1	few	TRBJ1-2	CASSKDRTYGYTF	TGTGCCAGTAGTAAGGACAGGACCTATGGCTACACCTTC
TRBV7-2	.	.	TRBJ1-2	CASSLGQNYGYTF	TGTGCCAGCAGCTTAGGCCAGAACTATGGCTACACCTTC
TRBV11-2	.	.	TRBJ2-7	CASSRGPTSYEQYF	TGTGCCAGCAGCCGGGGGCCAACCTCCTACGAGCAGTACTTC
TRBV7-2	.	.	TRBJ2-1	CASSLASTEGNEQFF	TGTGCCAGCAGCTTAGCCTCTACGGAGGGCAATGAGCAGTTCTTC
TRBV6-5	TRBD1	.	TRBJ2-5	CASGPGQGVGTQYF	TGTGCCAGCGGTCCGGGACAGGGTGTAGGGACCCAGTACTTC
TRBV9	.	.	TRBJ2-3	CASSVGSVSTDTQYF	TGTGCCAGCAGCGTAGGTAGCGTTAGCACAGATACGCAGTATTTT
TRBV27	.	.	TRBJ2-7	CASSLNRQTYEQYF	TGTGCCAGCAGTTTGAACAGGCAAACCTACGAGCAGTACTTC
TRBV5-1	TRBD1	.	TRBJ1-2	CASSYQTGTGYGYTF	TGCGCCAGCAGCTATCAAACCGGGACAGGGTATGGCTACACCTTC
TRBV4-3	TRBD1	.	TRBJ2-2	CASSQEWTGLRTGELFF	TGCGCCAGCAGCCAAGAATGGACAGGGCTTCGTACCGGGGAGCTGTTTTTT
TRBV28	TRBD2	.	TRBJ2-7	CARILAGLAGTYEQYF	TGTGCCAGAATCCTCGCCGGGCTAGCGGGAACCTACGAGCAGTACTTC
TRBV9	TRBD1	.	TRBJ1-4	CASSRTEGAGNEKLFF	TGTGCCAGCAGCCGCACCGAGGGGGCGGGAAATGAAAAACTGTTTTTT
TRBV10-3	.	.	TRBJ2-7	CAISENTYEQYF	TGTGCCATCAGTGAAAATACCTACGAGCAGTACTTC
TRBV27	.	once	TRBJ2-7	CASSPPYYEQYF	TGTGCCAGCAGTCCGCCTTACTACGAGCAGTACTTC
TRBV28	.	.	TRBJ2-1	CASNPGGATGYNEQFF	TGTGCCAGCAACCCCGGGGGCGCGACAGGATACAATGAGCAGTTCTTC
TRBV6-5	TRBD2	.	TRBJ2-2	CASSFSGRATGELFF	TGTGCCAGCAGTTTTAGCGGGAGGGCCACCGGGGAGCTGTTTTTT
TRBV10-3	TRBD2	.	TRBJ2-1	CAISDPKLAGVNNEQFF	TGTGCCATCAGTGACCCCAAACTAGCGGGAGTCAACAATGAGCAGTTCTTC
TRBV11-2	.	.	TRBJ2-6	CASSPSGANVLTF	TGTGCCAGCAGTCCGTCTGGGGCCAACGTCCTGACTTTC
TRBV11-2	.	.	TRBJ1-2	CASSLGASYGYTF	TGTGCCAGCAGCTTAGGGGCGAGCTATGGCTACACCTTC
TRBV15	.	.	TRBJ1-2	CATSREVGPFEGYTF	TGTGCCACCAGCAGAGAGGTGGGGCCCTTCGAAGGCTACACCTTC
TRBV19	TRBD1	.	TRBJ2-3	CASSTYLPRDRSTDTQYF	TGTGCCAGTAGTACGTACCTCCCCCGGGACAGGAGCACAGATACGCAGTATTTT
TRBV10-3	TRBD1	.	TRBJ2-2	CAISSGQGIPAGELFF	TGTGCCATCAGTTCGGGACAGGGGATTCCAGCGGGGGAGCTGTTTTTT
TRBV6-5	TRBD2	.	TRBJ2-1	CASSYHGTSREQFF	TGTGCCAGCAGTTACCATGGGACTAGCAGAGAGCAGTTCTTC
TRBV6-1	TRBD2	.	TRBJ2-3	CASSAPGLATDTQYF	TGTGCCAGCAGTGCCCCGGGACTAGCCACAGATACGCAGTATTTT
TRBV7-2	.	.	TRBJ1-1	CASSRDRPYMNTEAFF	TGTGCCAGCAGCCGTGACAGGCCCTATATGAACACTGAAGCTTTCTTT
TRBV27	.	.	TRBJ2-7	CASSLQGRILDEQYF	TGTGCCAGCAGTTTACAGGGTAGGATCCTGGACGAGCAGTACTTC
TRBV4-1	TRBD2	.	TRBJ2-5	CASSRMTSGKLQETQYF	TGCGCCAGCAGTCGCATGACTAGCGGGAAGCTTCAAGAGACCCAGTACTTC
TRBV6-6	TRBD1	.	TRBJ2-7	CASQTGGISREQYF	TGTGCCAGCCAAACAGGGGGGATCTCGAGGGAGCAGTACTTC
TRBV5-4	TRBD1	.	TRBJ1-2	CASSPAGGYGYTF	TGTGCCAGCAGCCCGGCAGGGGGCTATGGCTACACCTTC
TRBV18	.	once	TRBJ2-5	CASSPHPPGETQYF	TGTGCCAGCTCACCACACCCACCGGGGGAGACCCAGTACTTC